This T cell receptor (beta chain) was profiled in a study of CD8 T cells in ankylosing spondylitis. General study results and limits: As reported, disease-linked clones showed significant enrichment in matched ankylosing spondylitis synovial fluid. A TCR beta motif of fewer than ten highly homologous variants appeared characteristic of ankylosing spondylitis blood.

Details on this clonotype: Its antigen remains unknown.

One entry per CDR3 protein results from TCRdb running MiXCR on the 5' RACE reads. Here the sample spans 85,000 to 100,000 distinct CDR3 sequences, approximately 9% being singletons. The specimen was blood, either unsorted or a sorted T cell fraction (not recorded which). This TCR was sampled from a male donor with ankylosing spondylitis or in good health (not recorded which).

The CDR3, as DNA: TGTGCCAGCAGCACCCCCGACAATGAGCAGTTCTTC. This sequence encodes CASSTPDNEQFF. The chain recombines TRBV7-2 with TRBJ2-1; D gene uncertain. Germline CDR1 SGHTA, CDR2 FQGNSA. The CDR3 is 12 residues long. V lost 5 bases and J 5 bases, leaving 7 bases between the germline ends.